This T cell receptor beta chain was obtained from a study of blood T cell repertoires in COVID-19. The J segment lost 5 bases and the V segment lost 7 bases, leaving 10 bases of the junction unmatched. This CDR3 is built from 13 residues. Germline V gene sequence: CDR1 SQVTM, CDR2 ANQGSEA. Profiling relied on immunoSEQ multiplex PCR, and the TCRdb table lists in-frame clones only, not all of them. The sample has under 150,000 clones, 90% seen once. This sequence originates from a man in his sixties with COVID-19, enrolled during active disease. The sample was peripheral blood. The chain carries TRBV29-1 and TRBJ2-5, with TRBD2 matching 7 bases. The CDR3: CSGALGEGETQYF. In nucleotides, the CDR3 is TGCAGCGGCGCCTTAGGGGAGGGGGAGACCCAGTACTTC.